This T cell receptor (beta chain) is from a study of blood T cell repertoires in COVID-19. Study-level background: The cDNA or gDNA used as material had been derived from T cells, B-cell-depleted T cells, or PBMCs.

Enrolled during active infection, Seattle patients were then followed longitudinally. Per the study methods: Quantification of nucleated cells was approximated via reference gene primer amplification. The protocol was immunoSEQ multiplex PCR, while the TCRdb copy is restricted to in-frame clones and leaves out a portion. V, J and clone size derive from that table, while D and trimming were established from the DNA sequence. The table shows 150,000 to 200,000 clones, with around 92% occurring only once. The CDR3 extends over 15 amino acids. Germline CDR1 reads WNHNN; CDR2 reads SYGVQD (reference sequence). V was cut by 8 bases and J by 1 base, with 17 bases left in between.

Input material: peripheral blood. The chain couples TRBV10-1 to TRBJ1-1; D perhaps matches TRBD1 (5 bases). The TCR sequence derives from a man aged 25 to 40 with COVID-19, enrolled during active disease. The CDR3 nucleotides read TGCGCCAGCCCAAAGAGACAGTGCCCGAACACTGAAGCTTTCTTT. This codes for CASPKRQCPNTEAFF.